The subject of this entry is one T cell receptor beta chain. TCR beta CDR3 sequences were amplified from RNA transcripts. In the first-round RT-PCR of the TCR CDR3, the HTBI primer set was used. TCRdb independently ran MiXCR on the multiplex PCR reads; one entry per CDR3 protein. Among about 92,000 distinct CDR3 sequences, roughly 56% were seen once, and the ten largest hold 25% to 30%. This sample is drawn from a study of T cells in Graves' hyperthyroidism and ophthalmopathy. Per the germline V gene, CDR1 is SNHLY and CDR2 is FYNNEI. V trimming: 6 bases; J trimming: 0 bases; junction bases outside the gene matches: 11. The CDR3 extends over 17 amino acids.

V gene TRBV2 combines with J gene TRBJ1-2; 9 positions agree with TRBD1. This TCR was recovered from a woman aged 40 to 49 with Graves' hyperthyroidism. The specimen sequenced was blood. CDR3 loop: CASRAGTGSKANYGYTF. The CDR3 nucleotides are TGTGCCAGCAGAGCCGGGACAGGGTCAAAAGCTAACTATGGCTACACCTTC.